These T cell receptor beta chains were read from a single sample in a study of OX40 agonist ivuxolimab in advanced cancers. TCRdb's table, derived via immunoSEQ multiplex PCR, lists solely in-frame clones and lacks some. Seen here are tens of thousands of clones, more than 75% observed once, and the top ten hold 25% to 30%. The sample was CD4+ or CD8+ T cells sorted from blood, taken in a trial of the OX40 agonist ivuxolimab. The origin of the receptors is an adult with an advanced solid tumor such as melanoma, head and neck, liver or kidney cancer. Each CDR3 is given with its conserved first and last residue. D genes are given only for firm matches. A row's size may be missing; if present it is once, few, many or a size class.

D: TRBD1
J: TRBJ2-3
size: -
V: TRBV7-9
CDR3: CASSSTGSSTDTQYF
DNA: TGTGCCAGCAGCTCGACAGGGAGTAGCACAGATACGCAGTATTTT

D: TRBD2
J: TRBJ2-2
size: -
V: TRBV5-6
CDR3: CASSFSTSVSGELFF
DNA: TGTGCCAGCAGCTTCTCGACTAGCGTGTCCGGGGAGCTGTTTTTT

D: -
J: TRBJ1-1
size: -
V: TRBV6-6
CDR3: CASRAGSGRNTEAFF
DNA: TGTGCCAGCAGGGCGGGCAGCGGGCGGAACACTGAAGCTTTCTTT

D: -
J: TRBJ2-3
size: -
V: TRBV28
CDR3: CASSLSQGWVEWTDTQYF
DNA: TGTGCCAGCAGTTTATCTCAAGGATGGGTTGAGTGGACAGATACGCAGTATTTT

D: -
J: TRBJ1-6
size: -
V: TRBV15
CDR3: CATNWNMNSPLHF
DNA: TGTGCCACCAACTGGAACATGAATTCACCCCTCCACTTT

D: -
J: TRBJ1-2
size: -
V: TRBV10-3
CDR3: CAISESSTDVFYGYGYTF
DNA: TGTGCCATCAGTGAGTCAAGTACAGACGTCTTCTACGGATATGGCTACACCTTC

D: -
J: TRBJ2-7
size: -
V: TRBV28
CDR3: CASSLSGDTYEQYF
DNA: TGTGCCAGCAGTTTGTCTGGGGACACCTACGAGCAGTACTTC

D: -
J: TRBJ2-7
size: once
V: TRBV4-2
CDR3: CASSQVHSVGVYEQYF
DNA: TGTGCCAGCAGCCAAGTTCATAGTGTCGGTGTCTACGAGCAGTACTTC

D: -
J: TRBJ1-2
size: medium-sized
V: TRBV29-1
CDR3: CSVEVQGIHYGYTF
DNA: TGCAGCGTTGAGGTGCAGGGGATCCACTATGGCTACACCTTC

D: -
J: TRBJ2-4
size: -
V: TRBV4-1
CDR3: CASSQDAAGSWLAKNIQYF
DNA: TGCGCCAGCAGCCAAGATGCGGCGGGAAGTTGGCTAGCCAAAAACATTCAGTACTTC

D: TRBD1
J: TRBJ1-1
size: -
V: TRBV14
CDR3: CASRGQVNTEAFF
DNA: TGTGCCAGCAGAGGACAGGTGAACACTGAAGCTTTCTTT

D: -
J: TRBJ1-1
size: -
V: TRBV7-9
CDR3: CASSLAAGGVTEAFF
DNA: TGTGCCAGCAGCTTAGCGGCTGGGGGGGTCACTGAAGCTTTCTTT

D: -
J: TRBJ2-7
size: -
V: TRBV6-8
CDR3: CASSHREALSYEQYF
DNA: TGTGCCAGCAGTCACCGCGAGGCCCTTTCCTACGAGCAGTACTTC

D: -
J: TRBJ1-2
size: once
V: TRBV4-1
CDR3: CASSQGLDGYTF
DNA: TGCGCCAGCAGCCAAGGGCTAGATGGCTACACCTTC

D: -
J: TRBJ2-7
size: -
V: TRBV7-8
CDR3: CASTPWTSSSYEQYF
DNA: TGTGCCAGCACCCCATGGACGTCAAGCTCCTACGAGCAGTACTTC

D: -
J: TRBJ1-2
size: few
V: TRBV19
CDR3: CATLQGYGYTF
DNA: TGTGCCACCCTCCAAGGGTATGGCTACACCTTC

D: -
J: TRBJ2-7
size: -
V: TRBV18
CDR3: CASSPGRGYEQYF
DNA: TGTGCCAGCTCACCCGGACGGGGATACGAGCAGTACTTC

D: -
J: TRBJ2-2
size: -
V: TRBV6-1
CDR3: CASTTVGGTGELFF
DNA: TGTGCCAGCACCACGGTGGGGGGCACCGGGGAGCTGTTTTTT

D: -
J: TRBJ1-3
size: -
V: TRBV4-1
CDR3: CASSPVEGFSGNTIYF
DNA: TGCGCCAGCAGCCCGGTGGAGGGTTTCTCTGGAAACACCATATATTTT

D: TRBD1
J: TRBJ1-2
size: once
V: TRBV6-5
CDR3: CASSLDRALPGGGYTF
DNA: TGTGCCAGCAGTTTAGACAGGGCGCTGCCTGGGGGTGGCTACACCTTC

D: TRBD2
J: TRBJ2-1
size: -
V: TRBV7-7
CDR3: CASSYSGGAKSEQFF
DNA: TGTGCCAGCAGCTATAGCGGGGGGGCCAAGAGTGAGCAGTTCTTC

D: -
J: TRBJ2-5
size: once
V: TRBV4-1
CDR3: CASSQEWGANQETQYF
DNA: TGCGCCAGCAGCCAAGAGTGGGGGGCAAACCAAGAGACCCAGTACTTC

D: TRBD2
J: TRBJ2-5
size: -
V: TRBV27
CDR3: CASSSSGGSQETQYF
DNA: TGTGCCAGCAGTTCAAGCGGGGGGTCTCAAGAGACCCAGTACTTC

D: -
J: TRBJ2-7
size: once
V: TRBV6-5
CDR3: CASREGGRARYEQYF
DNA: TGTGCCAGCAGAGAGGGGGGGAGGGCCAGGTACGAGCAGTACTTC

D: TRBD1
J: TRBJ2-7
size: -
V: TRBV7-6
CDR3: CASSYGTADYEQYF
DNA: TGTGCCAGCAGCTACGGGACAGCTGACTACGAGCAGTACTTC

D: TRBD1
J: TRBJ2-7
size: -
V: TRBV13
CDR3: CASSRPGQGSIEQYF
DNA: TGTGCCAGCAGCCGACCGGGACAGGGGTCGATCGAGCAGTACTTC